The 3 T cell receptor beta chains listed next were all sequenced from one sample in a study of T cell responses to AZD1222 COVID-19 vaccine. The protocol was immunoSEQ multiplex PCR, while the TCRdb copy is restricted to in-frame clones and leaves out a portion. The repertoire holds around 66,000 clones, 79% seen once, with more than 20% in the top ten. The sequencing here drew on peripheral blood, taken on day 0 of MenACWY control vaccination. Source of these receptors: an adult in good health.

This clone is a singleton in its sample. The gene calls are TRBV7-9 and TRBJ1-4; a possible D gene is TRBD1 (6 bases). Trimming cost V 5 bases and J 8 bases, with 9 bases left between them. Germline V gene lookup returns CDR1 SEHNR and CDR2 FQNEAQ (reference sequence). This CDR3 is 12 amino acids long. DNA for the CDR3: TGTGCCAGCAGCAGGGACAAGGAAAAACTGTTTTTT. As protein: CASSRDKEKLFF.

V gene TRBV7-9 combines with J gene TRBJ1-1; D is unclear. With 6 bases removed from V and 1 base from J, the gap between germline ends came to 12 bases. The germline CDR1 and CDR2 sequences are SEHNR and FQNEAQ (reference sequence). The CDR3 spans 14 residues. Here the CDR3 reads CASRKKTGNTEAFF. CDR3 bases: TGTGCCAGCAGAAAGAAGACGGGGAACACTGAAGCTTTCTTT.

This rearrangement joins TRBV6-5 to TRBJ1-2; possible D gene TRBD1, 5 bases. The CDR3 sequence is 14 residues long. Trimming stripped 6 bases from V and 4 bases from J, with 15 bases between. Germline V gene sequence: CDR1 MNHEY, CDR2 SVGAGI. The CDR3 region is CASRRRGLAYGYTF. The CDR3 DNA follows: TGTGCCAGCAGACGGAGGGGACTGGCCTATGGCTACACCTTC.